Listed here are 21 T cell receptor beta chains from one sample, sequenced in a study of CD8 T cells in Susac syndrome. With random hexamers, about 0.45 to 1 ug RNA was reverse transcribed. TCRdb reanalysed the immunoSEQ multiplex PCR reads using MiXCR and keeps one entry per CDR3 protein. The sample carries around 99,000 distinct CDR3 sequences, 95% to 98% recorded once. The sample was CD4+ T cells from PBMCs. These receptors were taken from a human donor in good health.

The chain joins TRBV15 to TRBJ2-4, with no clear D. The germline V gene has CDR1 LNHNV and CDR2 YYDKDF (reference sequence). The CDR3 totals 13 residues. The germline V and J ends were trimmed by 8 bases and 4 bases, with 12 bases remaining between them. The CDR3 nucleotides read TGTGCCACCGAGCCCGCCTTAAAAAACATTCAGTACTTC. Translation: CATEPALKNIQYF.

The genes are TRBV6-5 and TRBJ2-2, with TRBD2 matching 10 bases. The CDR3 is 15 residues long. V lost 6 bases to trimming and J lost 6 bases; unmatched junction nucleotides: 7. Germline assignment: CDR1 MNHEY and CDR2 SVGAGI. The CDR3 DNA is TGTGCCAGCAGGCCTACTAGCGGGAATGCCGGGGAGCTGTTTTTT. It yields the protein CASRPTSGNAGELFF.

The chain employs TRBV7-9 and TRBJ2-5; TRBD1 aligns across 9 bases. The V gene's germline CDR1 is SEHNR and CDR2 FQNEAQ (reference sequence). The CDR3 is 14 residues long. Trimming removed 6 bases from V and 1 base from J; junction bases left unmatched: 3. CDR3 DNA sequence: TGTGCCAGCAGTTCGACAGGGGGCCAAGAGACCCAGTACTTC. Amino acids: CASSSTGGQETQYF. The variable domain in full, completed from reference TRBV7-9 and TRBJ2-5, reads DTGVSQNPRHKITKRGQNVTFRCDPISEHNRLYWYRQTLGQGPEFLTYFQNEAQLEKSRLLSDRFSAERPKGSFSTLEIQRTEQGDSAMYLCASSSTGGQETQYFGPGTRLLVL.

CDR3 amino acids: CSVETGGQKTSGRAEQYF. In DNA, the CDR3 is TGCAGCGTTGAAACCGGGGGACAAAAGACTAGCGGGAGGGCCGAGCAGTACTTC. The rearrangement joins TRBV29-1 to TRBJ2-7, with 14 nucleotides matching TRBD2. V lost 2 bases to trimming and J lost 6 bases; unmatched junction nucleotides: 15. CDR3 size: 18 residues. CDR1 and CDR2 (germline): SQVTM, ANQGSEA.

This sequence joins TRBV7-2 and TRBJ2-5, with 16 bases aligning to TRBD2. In germline, CDR1 is SGHTA, CDR2 FQGNSA. The CDR3 extends over 17 amino acids. V trimming: 4 bases; J trimming: 5 bases; junction bases outside the gene matches: 7. The CDR3 loop reads CASSYPGLAGGRETQYF. DNA of the CDR3: TGTGCCAGCAGCTACCCGGGACTAGCGGGGGGGCGGGAGACCCAGTACTTC.

The rearrangement uses TRBV15 and TRBJ2-5, with 8 bases matching TRBD2. V shed 0 bases and J 1 base; nucleotides not matched to a gene: 1. The CDR3 spans 15 residues. Germline values: CDR1 LNHNV, CDR2 YYDKDF (reference sequence). The CDR3 here is CATSRDAGGQETQYF. CDR3 DNA: TGTGCCACCAGCAGAGATGCGGGGGGCCAAGAGACCCAGTACTTC.

The chain carries TRBV29-1 and TRBJ1-5, with D uncertain. V shed 4 bases and J shed 6 bases, with 13 bases lying between them. Looked up from germline, CDR1 is SQVTM and CDR2 is ANQGSEA. This CDR3 has 13 residues. The CDR3 DNA is TGCAGCGTTGCTTTCACGGGAGGTCAGCCCCAGCATTTT. Translating it yields CSVAFTGGQPQHF.

CDR3 loop: CATAASGANVLTF. The CDR3 coding sequence is TGTGCCACGGCGGCCTCTGGGGCCAACGTCCTGACTTTC. This rearrangement joins TRBV24-1 to TRBJ2-6; D remains unclear. The ends were cut back, 10 bases at V and 0 bases at J, with 6 bases in the middle. Germline-derived CDR1 and CDR2 are KGHDR and SFDVKD. The length of the CDR3 is 13 residues.

This chain uses TRBV18 with TRBJ1-1; D ambiguous. V was clipped by 1 base and J by 1 base, with 10 bases between them. The CDR3 length is 15 residues. The V gene's germline CDR1 is KGHSH and CDR2 LQKENI. The CDR3 DNA sequence: TGTGCCAGCTCACCACGGGGTTTAGAGAACACTGAAGCTTTCTTT. Protein product: CASSPRGLENTEAFF. The variable domain in full, with the rest retrieved from reference TRBV18 and TRBJ1-1, is NAGVMQNPRHLVRRRGQEARLRCSPMKGHSHVYWYRQLPEEGLKFMVYLQKENIIDESGMPKERFSAEFPKEGPSILRIQQVVRGDSAAYFCASSPRGLENTEAFFGQGTRLTVV.

This clonotype occurred a few times. CDR3 in amino acids: CASSPDRGETQYF. The CDR3 DNA is TGTGCCAGCTCACCCGACAGGGGCGAGACCCAGTACTTC. The chain joins TRBV18 to TRBJ2-5; 8 bases fit TRBD1. J lost 5 bases, V lost 3 bases, and 2 bases had no gene match. This CDR3 has 13 residues. Germline V lookup: CDR1 KGHSH, CDR2 LQKENI.

Points on this clonotype: The junction departs from germline at one end; a sequencing error may be responsible. The chain carries TRBV18 and TRBJ2-7; D gene unclear. This CDR3 comprises 12 residues. Germline-derived CDR1 and CDR2 are KGHSH and LQKENI. The CDR3, as DNA: TGTGCCAGCTCACCCTACATGGGCGAGCAGTATTTC. This sequence encodes CASSPYMGEQYF.

The genes are TRBV7-8 and TRBJ1-3, with D tentatively TRBD1 (6 bases). Germline CDR1 SGHVS, CDR2 FQNEAQ. The CDR3 spans 17 residues. The ends were cut back, 4 bases at V and 0 bases at J, with 16 bases in the middle. CDR3 DNA sequence: TGTGCCAGCAGCTCAAGGACAGTTCTTAGCTCTGGAAACACCATATATTTT. This sequence encodes CASSSRTVLSSGNTIYF.

CDR3 nucleotide sequence: TGTGCCAGTAAAGACGGTAGCTCCTACAATGAGCAGTTCTTC. This gives the protein CASKDGSSYNEQFF. This sequence joins TRBV19 and TRBJ2-1; D remains ambiguous. Germline-derived CDR1 and CDR2 are LNHDA and SQIVND (reference sequence). V was trimmed by 7 bases and J by 0 bases, leaving 10 bases between them. This CDR3 has 14 amino acids.

This chain connects TRBV20-1 to TRBJ1-1; D is possibly TRBD1 (5 bases). Germline lookup yields CDR1 DFQATT and CDR2 SNEGSKA (reference sequence). Trimming removed 5 bases from V and 6 bases from J, with 19 bases in between. The CDR3 extends over 14 amino acids. The CDR3 nucleotides are TGCAGTGCTCCAAAACAGGCCTCGGGCGCTGAAGCTTTCTTT. Translation gives CSAPKQASGAEAFF.

This chain joins TRBV5-6 and TRBJ2-5; 8 bases fit TRBD1. The CDR3 covers 14 residues. V gave up 3 bases and J gave up 5 bases; unmatched junction bases: 6. Germline-derived CDR1 and CDR2 are SGHDT and YYEEEE. This CDR3 reads CASSSGQGGETQYF. DNA of the CDR3: TGTGCCAGCAGCTCAGGACAGGGTGGGGAGACCCAGTACTTC.

The chain links TRBV2 to TRBJ1-2; D not resolved. Trimming removed 5 bases at V and 7 bases at J, with 20 bases between. Germline V gene lookup returns CDR1 SNHLY and CDR2 FYNNEI. This CDR3 spans 15 amino acids. The DNA for the CDR3 is TGTGCCAGCAGTACTGAAGACCGGGCCACCAGTGGCTACACCTTC. As protein: CASSTEDRATSGYTF.

Notes on this clonotype: Sequence at one end of the junction differs from germline and may be a read error. This chain links TRBV7-9 with TRBJ2-7; D call uncertain. The CDR3 spans 12 residues. Germline V gene lookup returns CDR1 SEHNR and CDR2 FQNEAQ (reference sequence). In DNA, the CDR3 is TGTGCCAGCAGCTTAGACTCCAACGAGCAGTACTTC. Translating gives CASSLDSNEQYF.

This rearrangement joins TRBV29-1 to TRBJ1-1, with D tentatively TRBD1 (5 bases). V was clipped by 1 base and J by 4 bases, with 10 bases between them. This CDR3 region has 13 residues. The germline CDR1 and CDR2 sequences are SQVTM and ANQGSEA. The CDR3, as DNA: TGCAGCGTTGAAGCCGGCAGGGTCACTGAAGCTTTCTTT. Translated: CSVEAGRVTEAFF.

The chain employs TRBV29-1 and TRBJ2-7; 9 nucleotides match TRBD1. The CDR3 length is 15 residues. V gave up 3 bases and J gave up 6 bases; unmatched junction bases: 12. Germline V CDR1 and CDR2: SQVTM, ANQGSEA. The CDR3, as DNA: TGCAGCGTTGAGGGGAGGGGGACAGGGACATCCGAGCAGTACTTC. Its translation: CSVEGRGTGTSEQYF.

The V and J genes are TRBV3-1 and TRBJ1-2, with no clear D. Deletions cut 0 bases from V and 8 bases from J, with 16 bases between. This CDR3 region has 15 residues. Germline values: CDR1 LGHDT, CDR2 YNNKEL (reference sequence). The CDR3 coding sequence is TGTGCCAGCAGCCAAGATCATATCAGCCTAGGGGGCTACACCTTC. This codes for CASSQDHISLGGYTF.

This clonotype was detected only a few times. The V gene is TRBV18, the J gene TRBJ2-5, with a possible D match to TRBD1 (5 bases). V lost 2 bases and J lost 4, with 8 bases in between. This CDR3 has 13 residues. CDR1 and CDR2 (germline): KGHSH, LQKENI. CDR3 loop: CASSPGAGETQYF. As DNA, the CDR3 is TGTGCCAGCTCACCAGGGGCCGGAGAGACCCAGTACTTC.